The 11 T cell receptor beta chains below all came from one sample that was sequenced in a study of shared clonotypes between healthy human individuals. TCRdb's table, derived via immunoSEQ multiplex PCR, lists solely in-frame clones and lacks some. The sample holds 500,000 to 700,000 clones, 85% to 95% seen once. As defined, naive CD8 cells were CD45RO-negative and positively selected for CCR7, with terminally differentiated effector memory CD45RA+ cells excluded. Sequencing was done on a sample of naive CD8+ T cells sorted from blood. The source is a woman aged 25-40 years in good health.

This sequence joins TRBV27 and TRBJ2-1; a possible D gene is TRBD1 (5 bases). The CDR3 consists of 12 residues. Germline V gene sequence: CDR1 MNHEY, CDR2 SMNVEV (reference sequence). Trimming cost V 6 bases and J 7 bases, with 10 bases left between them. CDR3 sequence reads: CASRIGANEQFF. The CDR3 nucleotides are TGTGCCAGCAGAATAGGGGCGAATGAGCAGTTCTTC.

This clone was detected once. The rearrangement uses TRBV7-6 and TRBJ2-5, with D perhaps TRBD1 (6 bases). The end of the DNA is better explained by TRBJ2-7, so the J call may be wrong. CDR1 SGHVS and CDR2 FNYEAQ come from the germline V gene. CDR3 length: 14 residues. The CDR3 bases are TGTGCCAGCAGCCCCCGGGACATACCGTACGAGCAGTACTTC. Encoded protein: CASSPRDIPYEQYF.

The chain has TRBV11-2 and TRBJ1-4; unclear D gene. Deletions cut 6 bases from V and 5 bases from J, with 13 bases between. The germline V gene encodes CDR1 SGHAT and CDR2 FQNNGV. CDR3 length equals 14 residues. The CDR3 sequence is CASSPTGQNEKLFF. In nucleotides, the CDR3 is TGTGCCAGCAGTCCGACGGGCCAAAATGAAAAACTGTTTTTT.

CDR3 nucleotides: TGTGCCAGTAGTATATCGAGTTTCCCGGGGATCAAACAGCCCCAGCATTTT. It is translated as CASSISSFPGIKQPQHF. The chain employs TRBV19 and TRBJ1-5; D remains unclear. CDR1 LNHDA and CDR2 SQIVND come from the germline V gene (reference sequence). The CDR3 spans 17 residues. Trimming left V 2 bases short and J 7 bases short, with 21 bases between.

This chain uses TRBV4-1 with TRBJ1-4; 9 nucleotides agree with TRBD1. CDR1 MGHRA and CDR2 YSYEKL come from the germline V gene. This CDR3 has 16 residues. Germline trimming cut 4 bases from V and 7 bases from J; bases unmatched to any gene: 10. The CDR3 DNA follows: TGCGCCAGCAGCCTAACTCCGGGACAGGGAGGTGAAAAACTGTTTTTT. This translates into CASSLTPGQGGEKLFF.

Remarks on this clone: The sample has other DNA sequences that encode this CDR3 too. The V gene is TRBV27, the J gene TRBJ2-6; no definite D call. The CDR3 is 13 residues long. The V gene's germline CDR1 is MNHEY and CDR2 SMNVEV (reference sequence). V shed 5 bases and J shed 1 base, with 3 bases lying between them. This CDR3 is CASSLSGANVLTF. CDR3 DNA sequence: TGTGCCAGCAGTCTGTCTGGGGCCAACGTCCTGACTTTC.

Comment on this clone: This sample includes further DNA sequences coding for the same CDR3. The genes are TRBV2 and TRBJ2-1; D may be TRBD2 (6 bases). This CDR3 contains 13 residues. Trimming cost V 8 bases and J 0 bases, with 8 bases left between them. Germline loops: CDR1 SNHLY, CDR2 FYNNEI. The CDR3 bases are TGTGCCAGCCGGCGGGGCTCCTACAATGAGCAGTTCTTC. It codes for CASRRGSYNEQFF. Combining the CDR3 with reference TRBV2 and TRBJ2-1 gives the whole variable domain EPEVTQTPSHQVTQMGQEVILRCVPISNHLYFYWYRQILGQKVEFLVSFYNNEISEKSEIFDDQFSVERPDGSNFTLKIRSTKLEDSAMYFCASRRGSYNEQFFGPGTRLTVL.

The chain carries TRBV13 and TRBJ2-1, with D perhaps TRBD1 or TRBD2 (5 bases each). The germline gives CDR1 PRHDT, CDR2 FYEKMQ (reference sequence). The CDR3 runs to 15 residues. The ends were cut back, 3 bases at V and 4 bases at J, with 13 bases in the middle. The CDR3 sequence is CASSFSTRGYNEQFF. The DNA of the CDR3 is TGTGCCAGCAGCTTTAGTACTAGGGGATACAATGAGCAGTTCTTC.

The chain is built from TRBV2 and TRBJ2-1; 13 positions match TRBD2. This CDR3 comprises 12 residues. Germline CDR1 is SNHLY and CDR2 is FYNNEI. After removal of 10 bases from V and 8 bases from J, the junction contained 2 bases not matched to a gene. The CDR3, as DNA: TGTGCCACAGGACTAGCGGGAGATGAGCAGTTCTTC. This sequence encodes CATGLAGDEQFF. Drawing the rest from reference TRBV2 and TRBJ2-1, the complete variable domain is EPEVTQTPSHQVTQMGQEVILRCVPISNHLYFYWYRQILGQKVEFLVSFYNNEISEKSEIFDDQFSVERPDGSNFTLKIRSTKLEDSAMYFCATGLAGDEQFFGPGTRLTVL.

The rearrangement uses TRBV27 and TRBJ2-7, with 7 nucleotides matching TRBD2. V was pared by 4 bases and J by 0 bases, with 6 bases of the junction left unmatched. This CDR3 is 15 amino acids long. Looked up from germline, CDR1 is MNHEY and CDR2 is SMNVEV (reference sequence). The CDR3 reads CASSSSPSGSYEQYF. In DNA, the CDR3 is TGTGCCAGCAGTTCCTCCCCTAGCGGCTCCTACGAGCAGTACTTC.

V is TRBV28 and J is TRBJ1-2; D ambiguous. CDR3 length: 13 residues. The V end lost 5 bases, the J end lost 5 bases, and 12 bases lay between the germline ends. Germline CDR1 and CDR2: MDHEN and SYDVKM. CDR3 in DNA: TGTGCCAGCAGTCCCCCCTCCAGTTATGGCTACACCTTC. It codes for CASSPPSSYGYTF.